These T cell receptor beta chains were read from a single sample in a study of T cell changes during pregnancy in multiple sclerosis. TCRdb keeps only in-frame clones here, not all; method: immunoSEQ multiplex PCR. The table has some 80,000 clones, nearly 95% seen once. This specimen was peripheral blood, taken in the second trimester of pregnancy. These TCRs come from a female donor with multiple sclerosis, enrolled in a pregnancy study. CDR3s include the opening cysteine and the closing phenylalanine or tryptophan. D genes are given only for firm matches. The size entry is marked missing in some rows and otherwise reads once, few, many or a size class.

clone size	V gene	CDR3 length	D gene	J gene	CDR3 protein	CDR3 DNA
.	TRBV9	15	.	TRBJ2-1	CASSARLDRYNEQFF	TGTGCCAGCAGCGCCCGACTGGACAGATACAATGAGCAGTTCTTC
once	TRBV7-8	13	TRBD1	TRBJ1-4	CASSSGQWEKLFF	TGTGCCAGCAGCTCGGGACAGTGGGAAAAACTGTTTTTT
.	TRBV27	13	.	TRBJ1-2	CASRMTGYWGYTF	TGTGCCAGCAGGATGACAGGATATTGGGGCTACACCTTC
.	TRBV7-2	14	TRBD2	TRBJ2-7	CASSLFREGYEQYF	TGTGCCAGCAGCTTATTTAGGGAGGGCTACGAGCAGTACTTC
.	TRBV27	16	TRBD2	TRBJ2-7	CASSLKGAGTRYEQYF	TGTGCCAGCAGTTTAAAGGGAGCCGGGACTAGATACGAGCAGTACTTC
.	TRBV18	15	TRBD2	TRBJ2-1	CASSPPGLGYNEQFF	TGTGCCAGCTCACCACCGGGACTAGGCTACAATGAGCAGTTCTTC
few	TRBV19	14	.	TRBJ1-2	CASTVRGRNYGYTF	TGTGCCAGTACCGTCAGGGGACGTAACTATGGCTACACCTTC
.	TRBV5-1	18	TRBD2	TRBJ2-7	CASSSWTSGGSTSYEQYF	TGCGCCAGCAGCTCCTGGACTAGCGGGGGATCCACATCCTACGAGCAGTACTTC
.	TRBV11-3	15	.	TRBJ2-1	CASSLAGGSSNEQFF	TGTGCCAGCAGCTTAGCCGGGGGATCCTCCAATGAGCAGTTCTTC
.	TRBV4-1	13	.	TRBJ2-1	CASSQNPDNEQFF	TGCGCCAGCAGCCAAAACCCGGACAATGAGCAGTTCTTC
.	TRBV6-6	14	.	TRBJ2-7	CASSSAGANYEQYF	TGTGCCAGCAGTTCGGCGGGGGCGAACTACGAGCAGTACTTC
.	TRBV2	11	.	TRBJ2-5	CASSDGPTQYF	TGTGCCAGCAGTGACGGTCCGACCCAGTACTTC
few	TRBV25-1	14	TRBD2	TRBJ2-7	CASSESSGSYEQYF	TGTGCCAGCAGTGAAAGTAGCGGGAGTTACGAGCAGTACTTC
few	TRBV6-6	13	.	TRBJ2-2	CASSSGAAGELFF	TGTGCCAGCAGCTCCGGTGCGGCCGGGGAGCTGTTTTTT
.	TRBV18	15	.	TRBJ1-1	CASSPAEGMNTEAFF	TGTGCCAGCTCACCAGCGGAGGGGATGAACACTGAAGCTTTCTTT
.	TRBV6-1	13	.	TRBJ1-1	CASRQPPNTEAFF	TGTGCCAGCCGACAGCCACCTAACACTGAAGCTTTCTTT
.	TRBV19	16	TRBD2	TRBJ2-1	CASSNGLAGSYNEQFF	TGTGCCAGTAGCAACGGACTAGCGGGATCCTACAATGAGCAGTTCTTC
.	TRBV2	16	TRBD1	TRBJ2-1	CASSERGQIRNNEQFF	TGTGCCAGCAGTGAAAGGGGACAGATCAGAAACAATGAGCAGTTCTTC
.	TRBV6-1	15	.	TRBJ1-1	CASTIIGGGLTEAFF	TGTGCCAGCACTATAATTGGTGGGGGGTTGACTGAAGCTTTCTTT
.	TRBV5-1	12	.	TRBJ1-1	CASTIGDTEAFF	TGCGCCAGCACTATAGGGGACACTGAAGCTTTCTTT
.	TRBV27	17	TRBD1	TRBJ2-2	CASSLLGGGQGTGELFF	TGTGCCAGCAGTTTATTGGGTGGGGGACAGGGCACCGGGGAGCTGTTTTTT
.	TRBV7-9	13	.	TRBJ2-1	CASRPVSYNEQFF	TGTGCCAGCAGACCAGTCTCCTACAATGAGCAGTTCTTC
.	TRBV5-1	17	TRBD1	TRBJ1-2	CASGSPTGQPSNYGYTF	TGCGCCAGCGGCTCCCCTACGGGACAGCCATCTAACTATGGCTACACCTTC
once	TRBV5-4	13	.	TRBJ2-5	CASSLPGMKTQYF	TGTGCCAGCAGCTTGCCAGGGATGAAGACCCAGTACTTC
.	TRBV15	15	TRBD2	TRBJ2-3	CATSRDLAATDTQYF	TGTGCCACCAGCAGAGATCTAGCGGCTACAGATACGCAGTATTTT
.	TRBV28	17	TRBD2	TRBJ2-5	CASSLWGGSGRRETQYF	TGTGCCAGCAGTTTATGGGGAGGTAGCGGGAGGAGAGAGACCCAGTACTTC
.	TRBV27	15	.	TRBJ2-7	CASSLGGTALGEQYF	TGTGCCAGCAGTTTAGGCGGGACAGCCTTGGGCGAGCAGTACTTC
.	TRBV6-5	15	.	TRBJ2-7	CASSYEGATRNEQYF	TGTGCCAGCAGTTACGAAGGGGCCACCAGAAACGAGCAGTACTTC
.	TRBV19	17	TRBD2	TRBJ2-2	CASKGLAGAPITGELFF	TGTGCCAGTAAGGGACTAGCGGGAGCCCCAATCACCGGGGAGCTGTTTTTT
.	TRBV2	13	TRBD1	TRBJ1-5	CASSERQGVAQHF	TGTGCCAGCAGTGAAAGACAGGGGGTGGCCCAGCATTTT
once	TRBV5-1	14	.	TRBJ1-2	CASSLAAENYGYTF	TGCGCCAGCAGCCTCGCGGCCGAGAACTATGGCTACACCTTC
.	TRBV28	21	TRBD1	TRBJ1-5	CASSSIYRGLGEKEGNQPQHF	TGTGCCAGCAGTTCTATCTACAGGGGGCTGGGGGAAAAGGAGGGCAATCAGCCCCAGCATTTT
.	TRBV6-4	14	TRBD2	TRBJ2-3	CASQAGGETDTQYF	TGTGCCAGCCAAGCGGGAGGGGAAACAGATACGCAGTATTTT
once	TRBV14	13	TRBD1	TRBJ1-4	CASRGQFFEKLFF	TGTGCCAGCAGGGGACAGTTCTTTGAAAAACTGTTTTTT
.	TRBV4-2	13	.	TRBJ2-7	CASSQDRLYEQYF	TGTGCCAGCAGCCAAGACCGACTCTACGAGCAGTACTTC
.	TRBV5-4	15	TRBD1	TRBJ2-2	CASQRTGIETGELFF	TGTGCCAGCCAACGGACAGGGATAGAGACCGGGGAGCTGTTTTTT
.	TRBV5-1	17	TRBD1	TRBJ2-5	CASSSLPGTGVGETQYF	TGCGCCAGCAGCTCGCTTCCGGGGACAGGGGTCGGTGAGACCCAGTACTTC
.	TRBV28	15	.	TRBJ2-1	CASSSQERPYNEQFF	TGTGCCAGCAGTTCCCAGGAACGGCCCTACAATGAGCAGTTCTTC
.	TRBV28	16	TRBD1	TRBJ1-3	CASSLFPQGVGNTIYF	TGTGCCAGCAGTTTATTTCCACAGGGGGTCGGAAACACCATATATTTT
.	TRBV28	13	.	TRBJ2-1	CASSLSTVNEQFF	TGTGCCAGCAGTCTTTCGACAGTCAATGAGCAGTTCTTC
.	TRBV5-1	14	.	TRBJ1-4	CASSLDDINEKLFF	TGCGCCAGCAGCTTGGACGACATCAATGAAAAACTGTTTTTT
once	TRBV5-1	14	TRBD1	TRBJ2-7	CASSGRTGSYEQYF	TGCGCCAGCAGCGGCAGGACAGGGAGCTACGAGCAGTACTTC
.	TRBV19	17	TRBD2	TRBJ2-1	CASSTETSGSSYNEQFF	TGTGCCAGTAGTACAGAGACTAGCGGGAGCTCCTACAATGAGCAGTTCTTC
.	TRBV5-1	15	.	TRBJ2-3	CASSLVAVSTDTQYF	TGCGCCAGCAGCTTGGTCGCAGTGAGCACAGATACGCAGTATTTT
once	TRBV19	14	.	TRBJ1-2	CASSPRQLPGGYTF	TGTGCCAGTAGTCCGCGACAGCTTCCTGGCGGCTACACCTTC
.	TRBV29-1	17	TRBD2	TRBJ2-1	CSVVGQGTGGHYNEQFF	TGCAGCGTTGTAGGGCAGGGTACGGGAGGGCACTACAATGAGCAGTTCTTC
.	TRBV9	15	TRBD1	TRBJ1-1	CASSPRQGGITEAFF	TGTGCCAGCAGCCCAAGACAGGGCGGGATCACTGAAGCTTTCTTT
.	TRBV15	17	.	TRBJ2-1	CATSHPPDMEGALEQFF	TGTGCCACCAGCCACCCCCCGGACATGGAGGGGGCTCTCGAGCAGTTCTTC
.	TRBV6-4	13	.	TRBJ2-1	CASSYSSYNEQFF	TGTGCCAGCAGTTATAGCTCCTACAATGAGCAGTTCTTC
.	TRBV6-6	12	TRBD1	TRBJ1-1	CASSLGTDKAFF	TGTGCCAGCAGTTTGGGGACAGACAAGGCTTTCTTT
once	TRBV6-1	13	.	TRBJ2-7	CASSENQGREQYF	TGTGCCAGCAGTGAGAACCAGGGGAGAGAGCAGTACTTC
.	TRBV28	14	.	TRBJ1-3	CASSLGGAWNTIYF	TGTGCCAGCAGTTTGGGGGGGGCCTGGAACACCATATATTTT
.	TRBV30	9	.	TRBJ1-1	CAGPFEAFF	TGTGCCGGGCCGTTTGAAGCTTTCTTT
.	TRBV2	14	TRBD1	TRBJ1-5	CASRDGTGGQPQHF	TGTGCCAGCAGGGACGGGACAGGGGGTCAGCCCCAGCATTTT
.	TRBV18	15	.	TRBJ1-2	CASSPLTGSEGGYTF	TGTGCCAGCTCACCACTGACGGGGTCGGAAGGAGGCTACACCTTC
.	TRBV7-8	13	.	TRBJ1-2	CASSLRVPYGYTF	TGTGCCAGCAGCTTAAGAGTTCCCTATGGCTACACCTTC
.	TRBV5-4	12	.	TRBJ2-1	CASSSDTPQQFF	TGTGCCAGCAGCTCCGATACTCCACAGCAGTTCTTC